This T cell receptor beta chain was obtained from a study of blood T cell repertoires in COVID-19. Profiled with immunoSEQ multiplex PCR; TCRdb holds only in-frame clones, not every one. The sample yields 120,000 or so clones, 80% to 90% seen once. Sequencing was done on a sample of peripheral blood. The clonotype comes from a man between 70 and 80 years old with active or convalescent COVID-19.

CDR3 in amino acids: CASSLSRSGEQFF. DNA for the CDR3: TGCGCCAGCAGCTTGAGCAGGTCAGGCGAGCAGTTCTTC. The chain has TRBV5-1 and TRBJ2-1; D unresolved. V shed 1 base and J shed 10 bases, with 12 bases lying between them. The CDR3 runs 13 residues. The germline V gene has CDR1 SGHRS and CDR2 YFSETQ.